This TCR beta chain was sequenced in a study of a mutant IDH1 vaccine in newly diagnosed glioma. Study-wide context: In some groups vaccination began 4-6 weeks post-radiotherapy; others received it with temozolomide.

Indicated time point: week 35, safety follow-up. The study gave 300 ug of mutant IDH1 20-mer peptide per vaccine dose, with topical imiquimod. Vaccinations, eight in total, occurred in weeks 1, 3, 5, 7, 11, 15, 19, 23. By proportion, this clone is medium-sized. The antigen is undetermined. Different DNA sequences within this sample yield the same CDR3. This CDR3 is built from 13 residues. The germline CDR1 and CDR2 sequences are MNHNS and SASEGT. The trim removed 8 bases at V and 3 bases at J, leaving 6 bases unmatched. Produced via immunoSEQ multiplex PCR; TCRdb's table is partial and in-frame only. The table lists tens of thousands of clones, more than 75% of them singletons. General observations from the study: Vaccine-induced responses were seen in more than 90% of patients, spanning several MHC alleles.

Sequencing used PBMCs, obtained from a glioma patient whose treatment included an IDH1 peptide vaccine. This clonotype originated in a man aged 25-40 years with glioma. The chain joins TRBV6-1 to TRBJ2-7; 8 bases agree with TRBD1. CDR3 sequence (DNA): TGTGCCAGCTCGGAGGACAGGGACTACGAGCAGTACTTC. This sequence encodes CASSEDRDYEQYF.